The text below deals with one TCR beta chain. Its cognate antigen is unknown. The data are from a study of OX40 agonist ivuxolimab in advanced cancers. Whole-study results and caveats: More expanded clones were seen, on average, in CD8+ T cells than in CD4+.

Using immunoSEQ multiplex PCR, the repertoire was profiled, and TCRdb retains in-frame clones only, with some absent. The top ten clones hold more than 25% of a sample with about 60,000 clones, 80% to 85% of them seen once. Trimming took 6 bases from V and 0 from J, leaving 11 bases between them. The CDR3 sequence is 15 residues long. Looked up from germline, CDR1 is SGHTA and CDR2 is FQGNSA. Specimen: CD4+ or CD8+ T cells sorted from blood, collected in a trial of the OX40 agonist ivuxolimab. The sequence derives from an adult with an advanced solid tumor such as melanoma, head and neck, liver or kidney cancer. This sequence joins TRBV7-2 and TRBJ2-2; D not resolved. The CDR3 spells CASSRDWTNTGELFF. CDR3 DNA sequence: TGTGCCAGCAGTCGTGACTGGACGAACACCGGGGAGCTGTTTTTT.